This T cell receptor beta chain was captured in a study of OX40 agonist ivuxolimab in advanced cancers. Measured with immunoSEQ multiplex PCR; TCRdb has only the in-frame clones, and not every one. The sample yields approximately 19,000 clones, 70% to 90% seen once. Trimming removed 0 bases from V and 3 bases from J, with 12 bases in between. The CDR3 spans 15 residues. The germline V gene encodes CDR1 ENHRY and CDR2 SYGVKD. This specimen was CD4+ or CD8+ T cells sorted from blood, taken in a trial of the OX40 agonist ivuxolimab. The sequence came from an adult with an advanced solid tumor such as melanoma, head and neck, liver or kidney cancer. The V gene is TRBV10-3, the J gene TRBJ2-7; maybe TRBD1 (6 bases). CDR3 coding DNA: TGTGCCATCAGTGAGTCGACGACAGGCCTCTACGAGCAGTACTTC. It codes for CAISESTTGLYEQYF.